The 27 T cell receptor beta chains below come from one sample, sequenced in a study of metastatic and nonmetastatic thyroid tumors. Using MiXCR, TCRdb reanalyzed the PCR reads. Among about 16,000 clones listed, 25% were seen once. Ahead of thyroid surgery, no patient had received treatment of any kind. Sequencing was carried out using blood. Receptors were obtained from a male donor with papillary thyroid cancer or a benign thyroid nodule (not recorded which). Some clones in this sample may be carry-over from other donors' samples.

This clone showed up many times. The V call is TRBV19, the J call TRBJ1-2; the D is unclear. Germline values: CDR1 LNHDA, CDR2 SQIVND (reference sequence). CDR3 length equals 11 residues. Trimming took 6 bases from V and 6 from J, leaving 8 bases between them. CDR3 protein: CASRIGNGYTF. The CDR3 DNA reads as TGTGCCAGTAGAATCGGGAATGGCTACACCTTC.

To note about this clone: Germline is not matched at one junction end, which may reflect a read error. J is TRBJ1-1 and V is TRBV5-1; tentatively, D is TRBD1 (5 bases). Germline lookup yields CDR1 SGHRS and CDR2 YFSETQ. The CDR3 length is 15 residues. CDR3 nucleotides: TGCCCCAGCAGGGACGGTATAACAGCTAACACTGAATCATTCTTT. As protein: CPSRDGITANTESFF.

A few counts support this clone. CDR3 amino acids: CASITRQLVGELFF. The CDR3 coding sequence is TGTGCCAGCATCACCCGACAGTTGGTCGGGGAGCTGTTTTTT. This chain joins TRBV2 and TRBJ2-2, with a tentative D call TRBD1 (5 bases). Germline assignment: CDR1 SNHLY and CDR2 FYNNEI. V was clipped by 7 bases and J by 7 bases, with 16 bases between them. The CDR3 runs 14 residues. The variable domain in full, completed from reference TRBV2 and TRBJ2-2, reads EPEVTQTPSHQVTQMGQEVILRCVPISNHLYFYWYRQILGQKVEFLVSFYNNEISEKSEIFDDQFSVERPDGSNFTLKIRSTKLEDSAMYFCASITRQLVGELFFGEGSRLTVL.

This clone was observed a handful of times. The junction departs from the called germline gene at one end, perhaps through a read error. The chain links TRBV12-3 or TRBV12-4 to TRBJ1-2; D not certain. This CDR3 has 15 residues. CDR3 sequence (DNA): TGTGCCAGTAGTTTTATGCGTGGCAGTCCTTATGGCTACACCTTC. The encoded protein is CASSFMRGSPYGYTF.

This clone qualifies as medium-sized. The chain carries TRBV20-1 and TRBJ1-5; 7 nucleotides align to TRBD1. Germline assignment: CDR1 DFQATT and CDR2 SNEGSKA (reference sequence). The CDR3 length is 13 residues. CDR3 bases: TGCAGCGCCCACGGACAGGATAATCAGCCCCAGCATTTT. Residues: CSAHGQDNQPQHF.

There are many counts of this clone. The CDR3 protein is CATSDLRAGVTDTQYF. As DNA, the CDR3 is TGTGCCACCAGTGATTTACGGGCGGGGGTCACAGATACGCAGTATTTT. The gene calls are TRBV24-1 and TRBJ2-3; 7 positions match TRBD2. The germline V gene has CDR1 KGHDR and CDR2 SFDVKD. This CDR3 region has 16 residues. The trim removed 1 base at V and 2 bases at J, leaving 5 bases unmatched.

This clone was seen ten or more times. CDR3 DNA: TGTGCCACCAGCACCCCTTCGGGACTAACCTACGAGCAGTACTTC. It yields the protein CATSTPSGLTYEQYF. V is TRBV15 and J is TRBJ2-7, with 7 positions matching TRBD2. Germline V lookup: CDR1 LNHNV, CDR2 YYDKDF (reference sequence). This CDR3 region has 15 residues. V lost 4 bases, J lost 2 bases, and 8 bases stayed unmatched.

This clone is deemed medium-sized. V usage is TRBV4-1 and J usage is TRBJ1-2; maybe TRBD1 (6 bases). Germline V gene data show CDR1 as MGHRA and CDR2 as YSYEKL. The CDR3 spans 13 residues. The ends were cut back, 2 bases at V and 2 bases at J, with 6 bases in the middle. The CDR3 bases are TGCGCCAGCAGCCAACAGGGGAACTATGGCTACACCTTC. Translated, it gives CASSQQGNYGYTF.

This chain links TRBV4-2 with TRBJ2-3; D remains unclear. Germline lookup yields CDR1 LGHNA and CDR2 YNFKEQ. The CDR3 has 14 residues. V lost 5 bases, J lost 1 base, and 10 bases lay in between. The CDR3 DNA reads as TGTGCCAGCAGCGTCCGACTTGGCACAGATACGCAGTATTTT. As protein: CASSVRLGTDTQYF.

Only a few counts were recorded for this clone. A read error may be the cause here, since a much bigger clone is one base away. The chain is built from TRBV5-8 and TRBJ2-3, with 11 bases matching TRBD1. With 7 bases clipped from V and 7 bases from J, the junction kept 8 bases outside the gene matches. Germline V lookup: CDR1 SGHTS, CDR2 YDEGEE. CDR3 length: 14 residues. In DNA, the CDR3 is TGTGCCAGCGCCTGGGACAGGGGGACATATACGCAGTATTTT. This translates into CASAWDRGTYTQYF.

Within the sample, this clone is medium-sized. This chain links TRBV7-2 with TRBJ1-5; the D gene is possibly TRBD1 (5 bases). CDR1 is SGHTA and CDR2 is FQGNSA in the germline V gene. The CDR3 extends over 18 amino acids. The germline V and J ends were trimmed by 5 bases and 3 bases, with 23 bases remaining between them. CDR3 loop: CASSLFPTWGRDNQPQHF. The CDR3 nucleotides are TGTGCCAGCAGCCTCTTTCCGACGTGGGGCAGAGACAATCAGCCCCAGCATTTT.

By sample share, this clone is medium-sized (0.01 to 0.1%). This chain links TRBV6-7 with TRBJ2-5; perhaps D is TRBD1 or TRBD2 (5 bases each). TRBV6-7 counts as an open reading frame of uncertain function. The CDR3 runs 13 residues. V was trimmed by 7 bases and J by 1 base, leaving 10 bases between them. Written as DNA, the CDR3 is TGTGCCAGCAAAAGGGGAGTCCAAGAGACCCAGTACTTC. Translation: CASKRGVQETQYF.

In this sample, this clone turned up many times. The CDR3 nucleotides read TGTGCCAGCAGTGATGGGATAAACACTGAAGCTTTCTTT. This gives the protein CASSDGINTEAFF. The gene calls are TRBV2 and TRBJ1-1; unclear D gene. This CDR3 contains 13 residues. Germline loops: CDR1 SNHLY, CDR2 FYNNEI. The V end lost 3 bases, the J end lost 2 bases, and 7 bases lay between the germline ends.

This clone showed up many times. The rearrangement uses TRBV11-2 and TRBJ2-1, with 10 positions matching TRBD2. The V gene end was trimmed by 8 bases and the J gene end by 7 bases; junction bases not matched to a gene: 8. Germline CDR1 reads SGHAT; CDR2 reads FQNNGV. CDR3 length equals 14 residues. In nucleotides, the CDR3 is TGTGCCAGCCGAGGGGTAGCGGGGGGAAATGAGCAGTTCTTC. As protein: CASRGVAGGNEQFF.

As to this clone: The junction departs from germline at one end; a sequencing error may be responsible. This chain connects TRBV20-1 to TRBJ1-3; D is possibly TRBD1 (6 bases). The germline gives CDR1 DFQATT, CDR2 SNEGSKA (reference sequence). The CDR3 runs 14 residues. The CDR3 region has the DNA TGCAGTGCGAGAGGGGGGGGGCCTGGAAACACCATATATTTT. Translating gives CSARGGGPGNTIYF.

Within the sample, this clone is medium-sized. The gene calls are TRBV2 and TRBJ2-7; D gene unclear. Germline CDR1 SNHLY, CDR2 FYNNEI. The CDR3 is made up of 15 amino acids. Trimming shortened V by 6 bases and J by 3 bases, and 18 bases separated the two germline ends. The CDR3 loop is CASRVDLNPLYEQYF. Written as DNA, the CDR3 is TGTGCCAGCAGAGTAGACCTCAACCCCCTCTACGAGCAGTACTTC.

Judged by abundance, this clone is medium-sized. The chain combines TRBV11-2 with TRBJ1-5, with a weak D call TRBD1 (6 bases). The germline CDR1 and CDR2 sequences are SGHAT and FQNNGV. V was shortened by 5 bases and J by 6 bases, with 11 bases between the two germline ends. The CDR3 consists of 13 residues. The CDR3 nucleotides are TGTGCCAGCAGCCACACAGGGATTCAGCCCCAGCATTTT. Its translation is CASSHTGIQPQHF.

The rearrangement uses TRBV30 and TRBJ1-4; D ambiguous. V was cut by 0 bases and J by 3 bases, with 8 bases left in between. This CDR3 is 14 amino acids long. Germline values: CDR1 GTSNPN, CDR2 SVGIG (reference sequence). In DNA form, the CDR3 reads TGTGCCTGGAGTGTAATGTCAGCTAATGAAAAACTGTTTTTT. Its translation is CAWSVMSANEKLFF. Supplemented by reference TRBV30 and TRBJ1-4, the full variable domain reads SQTIHQWPATLVQPVGSPLSLECTVEGTSNPNLYWYRQAAGRGLQLLFYSVGIGQISSEVPQNLSASRPQDRQFILSSKKLLLSDSGFYLCAWSVMSANEKLFFGSGTQLSVL.

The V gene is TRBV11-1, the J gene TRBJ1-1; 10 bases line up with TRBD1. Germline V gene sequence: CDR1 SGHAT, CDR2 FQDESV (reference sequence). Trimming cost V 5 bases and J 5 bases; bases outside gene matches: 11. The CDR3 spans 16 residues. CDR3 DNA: TGTGCCAGCAGCCTGTCGACAGGGGGCGAGTGGACTGAAGCTTTCTTT. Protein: CASSLSTGGEWTEAFF. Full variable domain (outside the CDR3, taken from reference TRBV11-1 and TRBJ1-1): EAEVAQSPRYKITEKSQAVAFWCDPISGHATLYWYRQILGQGPELLVQFQDESVVDDSQLPKDRFSAERLKGVDSTLKIQPAELGDSAMYLCASSLSTGGEWTEAFFGQGTRLTVV.

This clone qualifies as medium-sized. Written as DNA, the CDR3 is TGTGCCAGCAGCTCTGGGACCCACCGAAGCTCCTACGAGCAGTACTTC. Encoded protein: CASSSGTHRSSYEQYF. The chain employs TRBV7-2 and TRBJ2-7; TRBD1 or TRBD2 may be the D gene (5 bases each). Trimming stripped 4 bases from V and 0 bases from J, with 16 bases between. This CDR3 has 16 amino acids. Germline V gene sequence: CDR1 SGHTA, CDR2 FQGNSA.

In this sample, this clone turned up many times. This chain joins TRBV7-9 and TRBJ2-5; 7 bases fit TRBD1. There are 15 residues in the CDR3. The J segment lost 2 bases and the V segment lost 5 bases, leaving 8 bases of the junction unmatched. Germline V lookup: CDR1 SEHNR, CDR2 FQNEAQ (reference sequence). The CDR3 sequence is CASSRRDSMQETQYF. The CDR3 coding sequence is TGTGCCAGCAGCCGCCGGGACAGTATGCAAGAGACCCAGTACTTC.

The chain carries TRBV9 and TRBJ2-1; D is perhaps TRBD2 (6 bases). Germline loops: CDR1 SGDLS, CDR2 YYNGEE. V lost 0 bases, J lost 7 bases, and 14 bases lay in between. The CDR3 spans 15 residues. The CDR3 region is CASSVEYGRDNEQFF. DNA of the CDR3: TGTGCCAGCAGCGTAGAGTACGGGAGAGATAATGAGCAGTTCTTC.

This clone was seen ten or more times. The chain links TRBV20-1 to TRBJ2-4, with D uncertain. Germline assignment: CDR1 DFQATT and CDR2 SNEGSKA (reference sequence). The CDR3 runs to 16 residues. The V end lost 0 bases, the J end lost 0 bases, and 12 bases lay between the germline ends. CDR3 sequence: CSARDGRNLAKNIQYF. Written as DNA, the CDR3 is TGCAGTGCTAGAGATGGCAGAAACCTAGCCAAAAACATTCAGTACTTC.

CDR3: CASSEALGPTFEAFF. The CDR3 region has the DNA TGTGCCAGCAGTGAAGCCCTAGGACCGACCTTTGAAGCTTTCTTT. This rearrangement joins TRBV2 to TRBJ1-1; D gene uncertain. Trimming stripped 0 bases from V and 7 bases from J, with 15 bases between. The CDR3 has 15 residues. In germline, CDR1 is SNHLY, CDR2 FYNNEI.

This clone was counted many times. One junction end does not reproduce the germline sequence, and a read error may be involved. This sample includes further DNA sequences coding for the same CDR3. The DNA for the CDR3 is TGTGCCGGGGGAAGGGGATATAATTCACCTCTCCACTTT. Encoded protein: CAGGRGYNSPLHF. The chain is built from TRBV6-1 and TRBJ1-6, with D tentatively TRBD1 (5 bases). This CDR3 has 13 amino acids. Germline V lookup: CDR1 MNHNS, CDR2 SASEGT.

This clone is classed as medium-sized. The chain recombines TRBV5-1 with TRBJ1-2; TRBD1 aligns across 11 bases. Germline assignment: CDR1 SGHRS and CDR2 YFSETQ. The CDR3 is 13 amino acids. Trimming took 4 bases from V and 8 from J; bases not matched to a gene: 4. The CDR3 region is CASSPGTGGGYTF. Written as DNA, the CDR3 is TGCGCCAGCAGCCCGGGGACAGGGGGAGGCTACACCTTC.

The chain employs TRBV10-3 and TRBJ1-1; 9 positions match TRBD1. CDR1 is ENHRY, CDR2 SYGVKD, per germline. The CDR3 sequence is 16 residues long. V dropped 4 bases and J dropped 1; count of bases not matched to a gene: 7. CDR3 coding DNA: TGTGCCATCAGTGCTACGACAGGGGGGCAGAACACTGAAGCTTTCTTT. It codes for CAISATTGGQNTEAFF.